This is a list of T cell receptor beta chains from one sample in a study of blood T cell repertoires in COVID-19. Data came from immunoSEQ multiplex PCR; TCRdb stores just in-frame clones and leaves some out. The profile shows 60,000 to 85,000 clones, about 88% of them singletons. The material sequenced was peripheral blood. These TCRs come from a man in his fifties with acute or convalescent COVID-19. The CDR3 runs from the conserved cysteine through the conserved F or W. Each record gives: CDR3 DNA, CDR3 protein, V gene, D gene, CDR3 length, J gene, clone size. D genes are given only for firm matches. Only part of the rows carry a size: once, few, many, or a class if the clone is expanded.

TGCGCCAGCAGCCAAACGGTCTCGGGTTATTCGGAACCCCTCCACTTT,CASSQTVSGYSEPLHF,TRBV4-1,NA,16,TRBJ1-6,few
TGCAGTGCTAGTAATTCGGGGTTCACAGATACGCAGTATTTT,CSASNSGFTDTQYF,TRBV20-1,NA,14,TRBJ2-3,NA
TGTGCCAGCAGCTTGGTCGCCCAAGAGTGGGGCTACACCTTC,CASSLVAQEWGYTF,TRBV5-8,NA,14,TRBJ1-2,NA
TGTGCCAGCGGTAGACGGACTGTCTACAATGAGCAGTTCTTC,CASGRRTVYNEQFF,TRBV5-6,NA,14,TRBJ2-1,NA
TGTGCCAGCAGACAGGGCCTCTATGGCTACACCTTC,CASRQGLYGYTF,TRBV6-5,NA,12,TRBJ1-2,NA
TGCGCCAGCAGGGGGGCGATCAATCAGCCCCAGCATTTT,CASRGAINQPQHF,TRBV10-2,NA,13,TRBJ1-5,NA
TGTGCCACCAGTGACATTAGCGGGGGCCCAGATACGCAGTATTTT,CATSDISGGPDTQYF,TRBV24-1,TRBD2,15,TRBJ2-3,NA
TGCGCCAGCAGCCAAATAAGCCCGGGGATGGGGACAGGGAACACTGAAGCTTTCTTT,CASSQISPGMGTGNTEAFF,TRBV4-1,TRBD1,19,TRBJ1-1,NA
TGTGCCAGCAGCTTAGTGTCTAGCGGGAACCACGAGCAGTACTTC,CASSLVSSGNHEQYF,TRBV7-9,TRBD2,15,TRBJ2-7,NA
TGCGCCAGCAGTCCCCTTGACGGGGGAGGCAGCAATCAGCCCCAGCATTTT,CASSPLDGGGSNQPQHF,TRBV10-2,NA,17,TRBJ1-5,once
TGTGCCAGTAGTACCGACAGGAGCACAGATACGCAGTATTTT,CASSTDRSTDTQYF,TRBV19,NA,14,TRBJ2-3,few
TGTGCCAGCAGCCTCGGGACAGCCACTGGAAACACCATATATTTT,CASSLGTATGNTIYF,TRBV28,TRBD1,15,TRBJ1-3,NA
TGTGCCAGCAGTTTCTTCACTGAAGCTTTCTTT,CASSFFTEAFF,TRBV12-3/TRBV12-4,NA,11,TRBJ1-1,NA
TGTGCCAGCAGCTTAAGGACTAGCGGGTATTCAGATACGCAGTATTTT,CASSLRTSGYSDTQYF,TRBV7-6,TRBD2,16,TRBJ2-3,NA
TGTGCCAGCAGCGATCAGTCGCAGATCACCGGGGAGCTGTTTTTT,CASSDQSQITGELFF,TRBV9,NA,15,TRBJ2-2,NA
TGTGCCAGTAGTATAGGCCAGGGTAACACCGGGGAGCTGTTTTTT,CASSIGQGNTGELFF,TRBV19,NA,15,TRBJ2-2,NA
TGTGCCAGCAGTTACTCCCCTTCCTACGAGCAGTACTTC,CASSYSPSYEQYF,TRBV28,NA,13,TRBJ2-7,once
TGTGCCAGCAGCTTGGGGACAGGGTTTGAGTATGGCTACACCTTC,CASSLGTGFEYGYTF,TRBV5-6,TRBD1,15,TRBJ1-2,NA
TGTGCCAGCAGTGCCCCTTACGGGACAACTTACGAGCAGTACTTC,CASSAPYGTTYEQYF,TRBV2,NA,15,TRBJ2-7,few
TGTGCCAGCAGCTACGGGACTAGCGGGAGCGGGTCCTACAATGAGCAGTTCTTC,CASSYGTSGSGSYNEQFF,TRBV7-3,TRBD2,18,TRBJ2-1,NA
TGTGCCAGCAGCCAAGTTACTAGCGGGAACTCGAACACCGGGGAGCTGTTTTTT,CASSQVTSGNSNTGELFF,TRBV4-2,TRBD2,18,TRBJ2-2,NA
TGTGCCAGTAGTCAGGGCACCCTAAACACCGGGGAGCTGTTTTTT,CASSQGTLNTGELFF,TRBV19,NA,15,TRBJ2-2,NA
TGTGCCAGCAGTACTGGACGGTCAGGGGGAAACACCATATATTTT,CASSTGRSGGNTIYF,TRBV6-5,NA,15,TRBJ1-3,NA
TGTGCCAGCTCACTTTCAGGGGGTAGGAACACTGAAGCTTTCTTT,CASSLSGGRNTEAFF,TRBV18,TRBD1,15,TRBJ1-1,NA
TGTGCCAGCAGCTCTCCGGGACAGGACAATGAGCAGTTCTTC,CASSSPGQDNEQFF,TRBV5-4,TRBD1,14,TRBJ2-1,NA
TGCGCCAGCAGCTTCCAAGGACAAGATCAAGAGACCCAGTACTTC,CASSFQGQDQETQYF,TRBV5-1,NA,15,TRBJ2-5,NA
TGCAGCGTTGGGACGGAGGGTGAGCAGTTCTTC,CSVGTEGEQFF,TRBV29-1,NA,11,TRBJ2-1,NA
TGTGCCTGGAGTCCTAGCGGGAGCGTGACCCAGTACTTC,CAWSPSGSVTQYF,TRBV30,TRBD2,13,TRBJ2-5,few
TGTGCCAGGACAACAGGGGGGGAGACCCAGTACTTC,CARTTGGETQYF,TRBV2,TRBD1,12,TRBJ2-5,NA
TGTGCCAGCAGTTCGGGGACAGTTCTAGGCTCACCCCTCCACTTT,CASSSGTVLGSPLHF,TRBV28,TRBD1,15,TRBJ1-6,NA
TGTGCCAGCAGCTTAGGATCAGGGAGGAATGAAAAACTGTTTTTT,CASSLGSGRNEKLFF,TRBV7-9,NA,15,TRBJ1-4,NA
TGTGCCAGCTCACCACGACTTGACAATGAGCAGTTCTTC,CASSPRLDNEQFF,TRBV18,NA,13,TRBJ2-1,NA
TGTGCCAGTAGCCCAGCAGGGATGGCTCAGCCCCAGCATTTT,CASSPAGMAQPQHF,TRBV19,NA,14,TRBJ1-5,NA
TGTGCTAGCAGCAAACAACAGGGAACAGATACGCAGTATTTT,CASSKQQGTDTQYF,TRBV7-7,NA,14,TRBJ2-3,NA
TGTGCCAGCATGAGGACAGGACCCAATGGCTACACCTTC,CASMRTGPNGYTF,TRBV2,TRBD1,13,TRBJ1-2,NA
TGTGCCTGGGGAGGAGGAGCCCAAGCGGAAAAACTGTTTTTT,CAWGGGAQAEKLFF,TRBV30,NA,14,TRBJ1-4,NA
TGTGCCAGCAGTAAGATAGACAGGGGGCTCCAAGAGACCCAGTACTTC,CASSKIDRGLQETQYF,TRBV7-6,TRBD1,16,TRBJ2-5,NA
TGTGCCAGCACCTCAGCGGGCGGAGGCTACACCTTC,CASTSAGGGYTF,TRBV12-3/TRBV12-4,NA,12,TRBJ1-2,NA
TGTGCCAGCAGCTTCTATGGCAGGGCTAACCAAGAGACCCAGTACTTC,CASSFYGRANQETQYF,TRBV5-6,NA,16,TRBJ2-5,NA
TGCGCCAGCAGCCAAGCGTTTGCCATGGACAGCAACTATGGCTACACCTTC,CASSQAFAMDSNYGYTF,TRBV4-1,NA,17,TRBJ1-2,NA
TGTGCCAGTAGTATAGATCAAGGCGGGAGTTGGACCGGGGAGCTGTTTTTT,CASSIDQGGSWTGELFF,TRBV19,TRBD2,17,TRBJ2-2,NA
TGTGCCAGCAGCCAACGGCAGGGTTTCACAGATACGCAGTATTTT,CASSQRQGFTDTQYF,TRBV3-1/TRBV3-2,NA,15,TRBJ2-3,NA
TGTGCCAGCAGTGTTGGGACAGGGAGCACAGATACGCAGTATTTT,CASSVGTGSTDTQYF,TRBV2,TRBD1,15,TRBJ2-3,NA
TGTGCCAGCACCCGAGGACAGGGGCTATCCTACGAGCAGTACTTC,CASTRGQGLSYEQYF,TRBV7-8,TRBD1,15,TRBJ2-7,NA
TGTGCCAGCAGCCTAGGGGGCAGTGAGACCTACGAGCAGTACTTC,CASSLGGSETYEQYF,TRBV7-9,TRBD1,15,TRBJ2-7,NA
TGTGCCAGCTCCCCCTTTCAATCTACAGGGTCCGGCACAGATACGCAGTATTTT,CASSPFQSTGSGTDTQYF,TRBV18,NA,18,TRBJ2-3,NA
TGTGCCAGCAGCTTAGGGGGCAGCTCCTACGAGCAGTACTTC,CASSLGGSSYEQYF,TRBV11-2,NA,14,TRBJ2-7,NA
TGCGCCACTAGACCGGGGGTGGTCATGTACGAGCAGTACTTC,CATRPGVVMYEQYF,TRBV10-2,NA,14,TRBJ2-7,NA
TGTGCCAGCAGCGCGACTAGCGGCCCTTCCGGGGAGCTGTTTTTT,CASSATSGPSGELFF,TRBV9,TRBD2,15,TRBJ2-2,few
TGTGCCAGCAGTACTATGGGGCCCCAGCATTTT,CASSTMGPQHF,TRBV12-3/TRBV12-4,NA,11,TRBJ1-5,NA
TGTGCCAGCAGTGATGCCAGGGACACTGAAGCTTTCTTT,CASSDARDTEAFF,TRBV2,NA,13,TRBJ1-1,NA
TGTGCCAGCAGCTATAGCGGGGGATACAATGAGCAGTTCTTC,CASSYSGGYNEQFF,TRBV11-3,TRBD2,14,TRBJ2-1,once
TGTGCCAGCTCACCTGGGACAGGGGGTCAGCCCCAGCATTTT,CASSPGTGGQPQHF,TRBV18,TRBD1,14,TRBJ1-5,NA